These 8 T cell receptor beta chains came from one sample sequenced in a study of human T cells and chemical hapten exposure (dated by TCRdb to the early 2020s). The library relied on RACE. The run used a NextSeq 500. The raw public data were reprocessed by TCRdb itself: fastp quality trimming at Q25, MiXCR clonotype calling, in-frame beta chains only. When rows share a CDR3 protein, they turn into one entry using the most common DNA and genes. The sample includes 55,000 to 85,000 distinct CDR3 sequences, with 9.8% observed a single time. The ten largest clones capture about 3.1% of the sample. Reading the label with the study, this specimen's time point is: patch test 1, 2 weeks after DPC sensitization. What this sample's treatment or condition label stands for: therapeutic diphenylcyclopropenone sensitization with weekly scalp DPC. Source: whole blood, taken in connection with sensitization to the hapten diphenylcyclopropenone (DPC). These receptors all come from a woman between 35 and 50 years old with alopecia areata. Some clones in this sample may be carry-over from other donors' samples.

The chain combines TRBV5-6 with TRBJ1-2, with a possible D match to TRBD1 (6 bases). This CDR3 spans 14 amino acids. V lost 5 bases, J lost 6 bases, and 17 bases lay in between. The germline gives CDR1 SGHDT, CDR2 YYEEEE. The CDR3 spells CASREGQFGDGYTF. CDR3 DNA: TGTGCCAGCAGGGAAGGACAGTTTGGTGATGGCTACACCTTC. Variable domain in full (rest from reference TRBV5-6 and TRBJ1-2): DAGVTQSPTHLIKTRGQQVTLRCSPKSGHDTVSWYQQALGQGPQFIFQYYEEEERQRGNFPDRFSGHQFPNYSSELNVNALLLGDSALYLCASREGQFGDGYTFGSGTRLTVV.

This clonotype was seen a handful of times. The rearrangement uses TRBV2 and TRBJ2-1; possible D gene TRBD2, 5 bases. Germline values: CDR1 SNHLY, CDR2 FYNNEI. V gave up 5 bases and J gave up 7 bases, with 12 bases separating them. The CDR3 sequence is 13 residues long. CDR3 protein: CASSSMGENEQFF. In nucleotides, the CDR3 is TGTGCCAGCAGTTCCATGGGAGAGAATGAGCAGTTCTTC.

There are many counts of this clonotype. The rearrangement links TRBV11-1 to TRBJ2-7; D is ambiguous. Germline CDR1 is SGHAT and CDR2 is FQDESV (reference sequence). The germline V and J ends were trimmed by 5 bases and 7 bases, with 21 bases remaining between them. This CDR3 has 15 residues. CDR3 coding DNA: TGTGCCAGCAGCCCCGGCTCATTGGAAATCGAAGAGCAGTACTTC. Its protein product is CASSPGSLEIEEQYF.

This clonotype showed up many times. The CDR3: CAISESLAGGNNEQFF. The CDR3 region has the DNA TGTGCCATCAGTGAGTCGCTAGCGGGGGGAAACAATGAGCAGTTCTTC. The V gene is TRBV10-3, the J gene TRBJ2-1; TRBD2 aligns across 11 bases. From germline, CDR1 is ENHRY and CDR2 SYGVKD. This CDR3 has 16 residues. V was pared by 0 bases and J by 5 bases, with 3 bases of the junction left unmatched.

A word on this clonotype: A read error may explain this, as a much larger clone is one base away. The chain links TRBV20-1 to TRBJ2-1, with 9 bases identical to TRBD2. The germline gives CDR1 DFQATT, CDR2 SNEGSKA (reference sequence). The CDR3 runs 13 residues. The CDR3: CGAFPPGTSEQFF. The DNA of the CDR3 is TGCGGTGCTTTCCCCCCCGGGACTAGCGAGCAGTTCTTC.

The table lists this clonotype with many counts. This chain uses TRBV7-2 with TRBJ1-1; 8 bases match TRBD1. This CDR3 spans 15 amino acids. The V gene's germline CDR1 is SGHTA and CDR2 FQGNSA. Trimming took 5 bases from V and 2 from J; bases not matched to a gene: 7. The CDR3 protein is CASSPWDRPNTEAFF. Here the CDR3 DNA reads TGTGCCAGCAGCCCGTGGGACAGGCCCAACACTGAAGCTTTCTTT.

Only a few counts were recorded for this clonotype. This chain uses TRBV4-1 with TRBJ2-7, with D tentatively TRBD2 (5 bases). This CDR3 has 18 residues. V shed 4 bases and J shed 2 bases, with 24 bases lying between them. Germline lookup yields CDR1 MGHRA and CDR2 YSYEKL. The CDR3 nucleotides are TGCGCCAGCAGCCCAGCCGGGGTGTTTGTGACCGTCCCCTACGAGCAGTACTTC. Its translation: CASSPAGVFVTVPYEQYF.

The rearrangement links TRBV12-3 or TRBV12-4 to TRBJ2-1, with a tentative D call TRBD2 (6 bases). Trimming left V 3 bases short and J 5 bases short, with 11 bases between. The CDR3 contains 14 residues. CDR3 DNA: TGTGCCAGCAGTTTTACTAGCAGGCACAATGAGCAGTTCTTC. Its protein product is CASSFTSRHNEQFF.